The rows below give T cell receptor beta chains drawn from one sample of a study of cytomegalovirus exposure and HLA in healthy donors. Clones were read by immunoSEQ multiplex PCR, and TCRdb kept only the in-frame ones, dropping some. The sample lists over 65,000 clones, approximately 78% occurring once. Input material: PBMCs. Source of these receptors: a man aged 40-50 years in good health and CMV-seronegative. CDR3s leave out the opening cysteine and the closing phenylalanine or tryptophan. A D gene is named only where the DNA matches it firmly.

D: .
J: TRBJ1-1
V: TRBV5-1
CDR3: ASSLWVGGTEAF

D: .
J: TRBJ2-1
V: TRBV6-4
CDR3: ASQQDPGTYNEQF

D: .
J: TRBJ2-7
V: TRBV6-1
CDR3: ASSASGSPYEQY

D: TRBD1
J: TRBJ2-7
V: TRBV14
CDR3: ASSLMGQLAYEQY

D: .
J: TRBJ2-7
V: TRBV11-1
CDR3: ASSSVLDEQY

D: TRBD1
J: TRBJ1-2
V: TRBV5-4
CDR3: ASSLVGTDGGYT

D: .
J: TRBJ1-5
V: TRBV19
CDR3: ASSIGSRGGQPQH

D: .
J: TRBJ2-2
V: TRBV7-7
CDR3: ASSLVWGTNTGELF

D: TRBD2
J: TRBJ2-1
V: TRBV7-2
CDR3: ASSLGTSPFGDNEQF

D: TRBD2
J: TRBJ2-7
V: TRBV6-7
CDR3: ASSRARPGTSDHEQY

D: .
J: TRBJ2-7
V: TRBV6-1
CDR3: ASSEADSSYEQY

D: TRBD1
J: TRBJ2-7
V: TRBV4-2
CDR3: ASSQDRDSPSYEQY

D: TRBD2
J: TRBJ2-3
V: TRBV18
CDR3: ASSPLSGGVPDTQY

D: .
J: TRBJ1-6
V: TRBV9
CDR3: ASSAQGNNSPLH

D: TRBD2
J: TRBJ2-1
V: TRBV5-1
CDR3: ASSGEGTSGRNEQF

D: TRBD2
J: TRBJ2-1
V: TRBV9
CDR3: ASSVRASGSWQEQF

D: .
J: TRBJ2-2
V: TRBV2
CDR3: ASSHEENTGELF

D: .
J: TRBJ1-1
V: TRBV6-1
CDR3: ASSEALPWGQRNTEAF

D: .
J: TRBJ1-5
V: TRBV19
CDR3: ASSMRTNQPQH